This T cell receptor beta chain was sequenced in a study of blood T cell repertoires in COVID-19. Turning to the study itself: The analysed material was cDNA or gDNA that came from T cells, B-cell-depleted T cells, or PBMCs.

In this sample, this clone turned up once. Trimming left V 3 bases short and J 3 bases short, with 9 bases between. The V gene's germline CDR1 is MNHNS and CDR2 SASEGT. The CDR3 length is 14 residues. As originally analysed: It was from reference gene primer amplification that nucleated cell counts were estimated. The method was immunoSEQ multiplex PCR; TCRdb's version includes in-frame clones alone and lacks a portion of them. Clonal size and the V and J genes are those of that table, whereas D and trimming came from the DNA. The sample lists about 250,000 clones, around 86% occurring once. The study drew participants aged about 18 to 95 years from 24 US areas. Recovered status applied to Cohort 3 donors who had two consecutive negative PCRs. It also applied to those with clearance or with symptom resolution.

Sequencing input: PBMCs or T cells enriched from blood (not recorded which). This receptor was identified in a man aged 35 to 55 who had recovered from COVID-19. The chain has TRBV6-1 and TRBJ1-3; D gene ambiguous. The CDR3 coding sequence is TGTGCCAGCAGTGAGCAGGCCGATGGAAACACCATATATTTT. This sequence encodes CASSEQADGNTIYF.